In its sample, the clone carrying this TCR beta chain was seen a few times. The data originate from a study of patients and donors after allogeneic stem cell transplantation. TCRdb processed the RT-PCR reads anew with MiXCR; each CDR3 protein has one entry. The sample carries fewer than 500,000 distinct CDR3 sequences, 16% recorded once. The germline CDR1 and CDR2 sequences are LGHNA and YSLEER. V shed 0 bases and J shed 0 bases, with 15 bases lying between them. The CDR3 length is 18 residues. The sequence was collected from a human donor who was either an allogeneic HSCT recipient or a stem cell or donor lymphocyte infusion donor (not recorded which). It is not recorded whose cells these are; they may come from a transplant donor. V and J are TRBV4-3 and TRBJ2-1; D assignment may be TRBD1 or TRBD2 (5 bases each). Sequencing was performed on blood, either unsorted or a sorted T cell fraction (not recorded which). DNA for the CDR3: TGCGCCAGCAGCCAAGAGACGTCGGGGCCGAGCTCCTACAATGAGCAGTTCTTC. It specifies CASSQETSGPSSYNEQFF.